This TCR beta chain was sequenced in a study of OX40 agonist ivuxolimab in advanced cancers. Study in general: The dose-escalation cohort had hepatocellular carcinoma, melanoma, renal cell or head and neck cancer. Therapy given before enrollment (anti-PD-1, anti-PD-L1 or anti-CTLA-4) was allowed, and 40% had some.

Overall study findings and caveats: Expanded clones were, on average, more numerous among CD8+ T cells than CD4+.

Data came from immunoSEQ multiplex PCR; TCRdb stores just in-frame clones and leaves some out. Seen here are about 58,000 clones, more than 85% observed once, and the top ten hold 0.95% to 1.5%. There are 15 residues in the CDR3. CDR1 SGHTA and CDR2 FQGNSA come from the germline V gene. With V trimmed by 6 bases and J by 7 bases, 12 bases remained unmatched. Regarding this clone: The antigen remains undetermined.

The receptor comes from an adult with an advanced solid tumor such as melanoma, head and neck, liver or kidney cancer. The chain is built from TRBV7-2 and TRBJ2-7; 10 positions agree with TRBD2. The sample in question was CD4+ or CD8+ T cells sorted from blood, obtained in a trial of the OX40 agonist ivuxolimab. CDR3 nucleotide sequence: TGTGCCAGCAGTCCGAGCGGGGGGGCCGCTCGGGAGCAGTACTTC. As protein: CASSPSGGAAREQYF.